The rows below give T cell receptor beta chains drawn from one sample of a study of chemoradiotherapy in HPV16-positive cancers. Sequenced by immunoSEQ multiplex PCR; TCRdb stores in-frame clones only, minus some. The data contain approximately 12,000 clones, about 77% of them singletons. Sampling was conducted from a patient who underwent chemoradiotherapy. The receptors derive from a human donor with HPV-associated anogenital cancer. Each CDR3 is given with its conserved first and last residue. D genes are given only for firm matches. Part of the rows lack a size; the others show once, few, many or a class for expanded clones.

j_call clone_size d_call v_call cdr3_nt cdr3_aa
TRBJ1-5 . . TRBV6-1 TGTGCCAGCAGTGATTCCCCGACCGCACAGCCCCAGCATTTT CASSDSPTAQPQHF
TRBJ2-6 once TRBD1 TRBV18 TGTGCCAGCTCACCGGTGGGACAGTCTGGGGCCAACGTCCTGACTTTC CASSPVGQSGANVLTF
TRBJ1-5 . TRBD1 TRBV5-6 TGTGCCAGCAGCGACGCCGGGACAGGGTACCAGCCCCAGCATTTT CASSDAGTGYQPQHF
TRBJ2-1 . . TRBV7-5 TGTGCCAGAAGCTTTATGCTAGCGGGGTACAATGAGCAGTTCTTC CARSFMLAGYNEQFF
TRBJ2-7 . . TRBV10-2 TGCGCCAGCGGACAGTCCTACGAGCAGTACTTC CASGQSYEQYF
TRBJ1-6 few . TRBV7-9 TGTGCCAGCAGCCATTCTGACGCCCAGAATTCACCCCTCCACTTT CASSHSDAQNSPLHF
TRBJ1-5 . . TRBV5-1 TGCGCCAGCAGCCCGGAGACAGGACCTTATCAGCCCCAGCATTTT CASSPETGPYQPQHF
TRBJ2-7 . . TRBV21-1 TGTGCCAGCAGTCCTCCCCTCTCTAGCGGGGTACCTAGGTCCTACGAGCAGTACTTC CASSPPLSSGVPRSYEQYF
TRBJ2-6 . TRBD2 TRBV2 TGTGCCAGCAGTTGGACTAGCGGGGGTTCTGGGGCCAACGTCCTGACTTTC CASSWTSGGSGANVLTF
TRBJ2-1 few . TRBV13 TGTGCCAGCAGCTTAGAAGGGTACAATGAGCAGTTCTTC CASSLEGYNEQFF
TRBJ1-2 . . TRBV20-1 TGCAGTGCTAGAGGTGGTGGCTACACCTTC CSARGGGYTF
TRBJ2-6 . TRBD1 TRBV19 TGTGCCAGCCTGACAGGGGCTGGGGCCAACGTCCTGACTTTC CASLTGAGANVLTF
TRBJ1-3 few TRBD1 TRBV30 TGTGCCTGGAGCCTGACAGGGGTCGGAAACACCATATATTTT CAWSLTGVGNTIYF
TRBJ2-1 . . TRBV5-1 TGCGCCAGCTCCAGTCCTTCCTACAATGAGCAGTTCTTC CASSSPSYNEQFF
TRBJ2-3 . TRBD2 TRBV2 TGTGCCGGGCGGGGGGGGCCGGGCACAGATACGCAGTATTTT CAGRGGPGTDTQYF